This TCR beta chain was observed in a study of OX40 agonist ivuxolimab in advanced cancers. Study as a whole: Dose-escalation patients had hepatocellular carcinoma, melanoma, renal cell or head and neck cancer. It was permissible to have had prior anti-PD-1, anti-PD-L1 or anti-CTLA-4 therapy, and about 40% had some.

The CDR3 covers 13 residues. After removal of 7 bases from V and 4 bases from J, the junction contained 3 bases not matched to a gene. Germline V gene data show CDR1 as PRHDT and CDR2 as FYEKMQ (reference sequence). Clones were sequenced by immunoSEQ multiplex PCR, and TCRdb holds only the in-frame ones, with some missing. Among tens of thousands of clones listed, 70% to 85% were seen once. The chain recombines TRBV13 with TRBJ2-2; 7 bases match TRBD2. This clonotype was obtained from an adult with an advanced solid tumor such as melanoma, head and neck, liver or kidney cancer. The sample here was CD4+ or CD8+ T cells sorted from blood, taken in a trial of the OX40 agonist ivuxolimab. The CDR3 bases are TGTGCCAGCATATGGACTAGCACCGGGGAGCTGTTTTTT. Protein: CASIWTSTGELFF. Full variable domain (outside the CDR3, taken from reference TRBV13 and TRBJ2-2): AAGVIQSPRHLIKEKRETATLKCYPIPRHDTVYWYQQGPGQDPQFLISFYEKMQSDKGSIPDRFSAQQFSDYHSELNMSSLELGDSALYFCASIWTSTGELFFGEGSRLTVL.